These 21 T cell receptor beta chains were sequenced from one sample in a study of blood T cells in healthy people across ages. A sample-barcoded 5' primer and a J-beta primer mix were used in a second PCR of about 7 to 11 cycles. MiXCR, applied by TCRdb to the 5' RACE reads, yields one record per CDR3 protein. Seen here are around 870,000 distinct CDR3 sequences, around 28% observed once, and the top ten hold 15% to 20%. The specimen sequenced was blood. These receptors all come from a woman aged 80 or older in good health.

The chain couples TRBV30 to TRBJ1-5, with D unclear. With 3 bases removed from V and 4 bases from J, the gap between germline ends came to 13 bases. Germline CDR1 is GTSNPN and CDR2 is SVGIG (reference sequence). The CDR3 totals 14 residues. CDR3 DNA sequence: TGTGCCTGGAGGGGCCTAGGGTGGAATCAGCCCCAGCATTTT. This sequence encodes CAWRGLGWNQPQHF.

This clonotype was observed a handful of times. V is TRBV30 and J is TRBJ1-2; weak D call: TRBD1 (6 bases). Trimming removed 8 bases from V and 5 bases from J, with 15 bases in between. Germline CDR1 GTSNPN, CDR2 SVGIG (reference sequence). The CDR3 consists of 12 residues. The CDR3 region is CARDEGGYGYTF. The CDR3 region has the DNA TGTGCCCGGGATGAAGGGGGTTATGGCTACACCTTC. Complete variable domain (other parts from reference TRBV30 and TRBJ1-2): SQTIHQWPATLVQPVGSPLSLECTVEGTSNPNLYWYRQAAGRGLQLLFYSVGIGQISSEVPQNLSASRPQDRQFILSSKKLLLSDSGFYLCARDEGGYGYTFGSGTRLTVV.

The chain carries TRBV18 and TRBJ2-2; the match to TRBD1 covers 10 bases. The junction had 6 bases not matched to a gene; V was cut back by 4 bases and J by 4 bases. The CDR3 is 16 amino acids. Germline V gene lookup returns CDR1 KGHSH and CDR2 LQKENI. This CDR3 is CASSLAGTGATGELFF. The CDR3 nucleotides are TGTGCCAGCTCACTCGCCGGGACAGGGGCCACCGGGGAGCTGTTTTTT.

The J gene is TRBJ1-1, the V gene TRBV30; TRBD1 agrees at 9 bases. Germline CDR1 GTSNPN, CDR2 SVGIG (reference sequence). The CDR3 totals 16 residues. J was trimmed by 0 bases and V by 3 bases; bases with no gene match: 8. CDR3: CAWSPLGQGMNTEAFF. As DNA, the CDR3 is TGTGCCTGGAGCCCCCTCGGACAGGGGATGAACACTGAAGCTTTCTTT.

This clonotype was observed many times. The rearrangement uses TRBV12-3 or TRBV12-4 and TRBJ2-7; D tentatively reads TRBD1 or TRBD2 (5 bases each). V was shortened by 3 bases and J by 6 bases, with 15 bases between the two germline ends. The CDR3 is 14 amino acids. The CDR3, as DNA: TGTGCCAGCAGTTTCTACTCAGGGAGCGGCGAGCAGTACTTC. Amino acid sequence: CASSFYSGSGEQYF.

Concerning this clonotype: Since a much larger clone is just one base distant, this may be a read error. V gene TRBV6-2 or TRBV6-3 combines with J gene TRBJ1-1; tentatively, D is TRBD1 (6 bases). In germline, CDR1 is MNHEY, CDR2 SVGEGT. The germline V and J ends were trimmed by 11 bases and 1 base, with 20 bases remaining between them. This CDR3 region has 15 residues. CDR3 DNA sequence: TGTGCCGCCTCGCTACAGGGTTACCAGAACACTGAAGCTTTCTTT. Protein sequence: CAASLQGYQNTEAFF.

Details on this clonotype: Given a much more abundant clone one base away, this may be a read error. V usage is TRBV24-1 and J usage is TRBJ2-5, with 13 bases lining up with TRBD2. This CDR3 is built from 18 residues. V lost 3 bases, J lost 2 bases, and 8 bases stayed unmatched. Germline CDR1 and CDR2: KGHDR and SFDVKD. CDR3 in DNA: TGTGCCACCAGTGATCCCGGGACTAGCGGGGTGTGGCAAGAGACCCAGTACTTC. Amino acid sequence: CATSDPGTSGVWQETQYF.

In regard to this clonotype: A clone one base away is much larger, so this may be a read error. V is TRBV12-3 or TRBV12-4 and J is TRBJ2-7, with D unclear. There are 15 residues in the CDR3. The CDR3 bases are TGTGCCGGCAGTTTAGTAGGTAGGGTCTCCTACGAGCAGTACTTC. Residues: CAGSLVGRVSYEQYF.

The CDR3 protein is CATLDWGDRSQPQHF. For the CDR3, the DNA is TGTGCCACCCTTGATTGGGGGGACAGGAGTCAGCCCCAGCATTTT. This rearrangement joins TRBV19 to TRBJ1-5; 8 nucleotides match TRBD1. The ends lost 10 bases at V and 6 bases at J; junction bases unmatched: 14. This CDR3 is 15 amino acids long. Germline loops: CDR1 LNHDA, CDR2 SQIVND (reference sequence).

This clonotype was seen many times. The chain recombines TRBV7-2 with TRBJ2-7; 11 nucleotides match TRBD1. The trim removed 2 bases at V and 4 bases at J, leaving 16 bases unmatched. The CDR3 length is 19 residues. Germline V gene sequence: CDR1 SGHTA, CDR2 FQGNSA. DNA for the CDR3: TGTGCCAGCAGCTTATCACGGACAGGGGGCGCCTCCCGGGGATACGAGCAGTACTTC. This translates into CASSLSRTGGASRGYEQYF.

This clonotype has at least ten counts. The V gene is TRBV27, the J gene TRBJ1-2, with 7 bases that match TRBD1. The germline V gene has CDR1 MNHEY and CDR2 SMNVEV (reference sequence). Germline trimming cut 8 bases from V and 3 bases from J; bases unmatched to any gene: 12. CDR3 length equals 15 residues. CDR3 loop: CASLFATGNDYGYTF. The CDR3 nucleotides read TGTGCCAGCCTCTTTGCGACAGGGAATGACTATGGCTACACCTTC.

V and J are TRBV7-2 and TRBJ2-1; 11 bases fit TRBD2. J lost 4 bases, V lost 5 bases, and 7 bases had no gene match. Per the germline V gene, CDR1 is SGHTA and CDR2 is FQGNSA. The CDR3 contains 16 residues. CDR3 nucleotides: TGTGCCAGCAGCAGACAGACTAGCGGGGTTTACAATGAGCAGTTCTTC. This codes for CASSRQTSGVYNEQFF.

J is TRBJ2-5 and V is TRBV11-2; TRBD2 aligns across 7 bases. Trimming removed 4 bases from V and 1 base from J; junction bases left unmatched: 9. The length of the CDR3 is 16 residues. Per the germline V gene, CDR1 is SGHAT and CDR2 is FQNNGV. The CDR3 DNA reads as TGTGCCAGCAGCTCCAAGGGGAGGGCCCTCCAAGAGACCCAGTACTTC. Its translation is CASSSKGRALQETQYF.

The chain combines TRBV20-1 with TRBJ2-2; D may be TRBD2 (5 bases). Germline lookup yields CDR1 DFQATT and CDR2 SNEGSKA (reference sequence). V was cut by 4 bases and J by 2 bases, with 8 bases left in between. This CDR3 region has 13 residues. As DNA, the CDR3 is TGCAGTGCTACCGGACTTAACACCGGGGAGCTGTTTTTT. Protein sequence: CSATGLNTGELFF.

Remarks on this clonotype: The junction departs from germline at one end; a sequencing error may be responsible. The chain carries TRBV7-8 and TRBJ2-1; 16 bases agree with TRBD2. The CDR3 runs to 18 residues. Germline CDR1 is SGHVS and CDR2 is FQNEAQ. CDR3 protein: CVSSYGTSGGAGVNEQFF. CDR3 nucleotide sequence: TGTGTCAGCAGCTATGGGACTAGCGGGGGGGCCGGGGTTAATGAGCAGTTCTTC.

On this clonotype: One base away lies a much larger clone, so this may be a sequencing read error. DNA of the CDR3: TGTGCCAGCAGCTCCGGGACGGTACTTCAAGAGACCCAGTTCTTC. It codes for CASSSGTVLQETQFF. V gene TRBV7-2 combines with J gene TRBJ2-1; D may be TRBD1 or TRBD2 (5 bases each). CDR3 length equals 15 residues. Germline CDR1 and CDR2: SGHTA and FQGNSA. Trimming took 4 bases from V and 13 from J, leaving 23 bases between them.

The table lists this clonotype with a few counts. CDR3 DNA: TGTGCCACCAGTGACACCCCAACCCCTAACACCGGGGAGCTGTTTTTT. Its translation: CATSDTPTPNTGELFF. The rearrangement joins TRBV24-1 to TRBJ2-2; no reliable D call. Trimming shortened V by 4 bases and J by 2 bases, and 13 bases separated the two germline ends. Germline V gene sequence: CDR1 KGHDR, CDR2 SFDVKD. The CDR3 is made up of 16 amino acids.

In its sample, this clonotype was seen a few times. The V call is TRBV4-3, the J call TRBJ1-2; D not resolved. Trimming shortened V by 2 bases and J by 8 bases, and 18 bases separated the two germline ends. The CDR3 is 15 amino acids. The germline gives CDR1 LGHNA, CDR2 YSLEER. CDR3 DNA sequence: TGCGCCAGCAGCCAATCCCGACATTGGGTGTACGGCTACACCTTC. Its translation: CASSQSRHWVYGYTF.

This chain joins TRBV3-1 and TRBJ1-1, with D possibly matching TRBD1 (6 bases). This CDR3 has 13 amino acids. CDR1 and CDR2 from the germline V gene are LGHDT and YNNKEL (reference sequence). Trimming cost V 6 bases and J 11 bases, with 19 bases left between them. As DNA, the CDR3 is TGTGCCAGCAGGCTAGCTGGTACAGGGAGGGCTTTCTTT. It is translated as CASRLAGTGRAFF.

With regard to this clonotype: A much bigger clone sits one base away, suggesting this may be a read error. This sequence joins TRBV7-2 and TRBJ1-1, with a weak D call TRBD1 (6 bases). Trimming pared 7 bases from V and 6 bases from J, leaving 18 bases between. The CDR3 is made up of 14 amino acids. CDR1 SGHTA and CDR2 FQGNSA come from the germline V gene. CDR3 DNA: TGTGCCAGCACCTCCGGGGGGCTCGGGGCTGAAGCTTTCTTT. This codes for CASTSGGLGAEAFF.

V is TRBV3-1 and J is TRBJ2-3; 9 nucleotides agree with TRBD2. Germline loops: CDR1 LGHDT, CDR2 YNNKEL (reference sequence). This CDR3 region has 17 residues. J gave up 6 bases and V 4 bases, and 14 bases lay outside the gene matches. The CDR3 loop is CASSLSGTSWSGDTQYF. CDR3 DNA sequence: TGTGCCAGCAGCCTATCAGGGACTAGCTGGTCGGGGGATACGCAGTATTTT.